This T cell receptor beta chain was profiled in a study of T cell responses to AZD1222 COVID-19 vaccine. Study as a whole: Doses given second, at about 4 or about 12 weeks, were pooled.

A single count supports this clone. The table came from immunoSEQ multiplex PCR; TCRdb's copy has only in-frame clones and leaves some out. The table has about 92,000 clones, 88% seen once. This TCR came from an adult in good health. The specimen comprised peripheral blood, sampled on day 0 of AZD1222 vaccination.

The CDR3 DNA reads TGTGCCAGCAGTTTAATACGAGATACGCAGTATTTT. Translation gives CASSLIRDTQYF. The chain couples TRBV27 to TRBJ2-3; the D is unclear. The CDR3 totals 12 residues. Germline-derived CDR1 and CDR2 are MNHEY and SMNVEV (reference sequence). Trimming cost V 2 bases and J 5 bases, with 5 bases left between them.